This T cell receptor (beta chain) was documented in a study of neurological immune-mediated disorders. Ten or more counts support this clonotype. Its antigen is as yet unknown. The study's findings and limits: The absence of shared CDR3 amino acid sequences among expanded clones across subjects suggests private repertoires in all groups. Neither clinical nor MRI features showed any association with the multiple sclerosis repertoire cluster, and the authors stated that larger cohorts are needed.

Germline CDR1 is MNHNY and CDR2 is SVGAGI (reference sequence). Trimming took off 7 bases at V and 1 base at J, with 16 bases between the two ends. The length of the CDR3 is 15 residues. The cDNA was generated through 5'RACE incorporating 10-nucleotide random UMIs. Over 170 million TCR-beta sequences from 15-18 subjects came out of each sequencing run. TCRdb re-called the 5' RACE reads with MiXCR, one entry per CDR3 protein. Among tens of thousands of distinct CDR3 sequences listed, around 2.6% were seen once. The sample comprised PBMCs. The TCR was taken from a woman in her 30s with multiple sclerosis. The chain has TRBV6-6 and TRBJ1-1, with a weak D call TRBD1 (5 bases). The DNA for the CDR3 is TGTGCCAGCAAATCGGAGCGACAGACGAACACTGAAGCTTTCTTT. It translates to CASKSERQTNTEAFF.